This passage covers 9 T cell receptor beta chains from one sample sequenced in a study of T cell responses to AZD1222 COVID-19 vaccine. The assay was immunoSEQ multiplex PCR, and TCRdb's table has in-frame clones only and misses some. The sample lists under 200,000 clones, 92% seen once, with approximately 1.3% in the top ten. The sequences come from peripheral blood, collected 28 days after the second AZD1222 dose. The origin of the receptors is an adult who received the AZD1222 COVID-19 vaccine.

The chain carries TRBV6-4 and TRBJ2-1; D gene unclear. With 5 bases removed from V and 3 bases from J, the gap between germline ends came to 14 bases. The CDR3 contains 15 residues. CDR1 is MRHNA, CDR2 SNTAGT, per germline. The chain's CDR3 is CASSSSKAHYNEQFF. In DNA, the CDR3 is TGTGCCAGCAGTTCCTCTAAGGCCCACTACAATGAGCAGTTCTTC.

This clone was observed a single time. V and J are TRBV19 and TRBJ1-1; perhaps TRBD1 as D (6 bases). There are 12 residues in the CDR3. Trimming shortened V by 6 bases and J by 11 bases, and 16 bases separated the two germline ends. Germline V lookup: CDR1 LNHDA, CDR2 SQIVND (reference sequence). CDR3 nucleotide sequence: TGTGCCAGTAGCCCTTCCGGGACACAGGCTTTCTTT. Its translation is CASSPSGTQAFF.

The CDR3 reads CASSLARFWGGNQPQHF. The CDR3 DNA reads TGTGCCAGCAGCTTAGCGCGGTTTTGGGGGGGCAATCAGCCCCAGCATTTT. This chain uses TRBV7-8 with TRBJ1-5; D perhaps matches TRBD1 (5 bases). From germline, CDR1 is SGHVS and CDR2 FQNEAQ. Trimming pared 0 bases from V and 2 bases from J, leaving 14 bases between. This CDR3 has 17 residues.

This rearrangement joins TRBV13 to TRBJ2-7, with 8 bases fitting TRBD2. V gave up 3 bases and J gave up 4 bases; unmatched junction bases: 11. There are 16 residues in the CDR3. Per the germline V gene, CDR1 is PRHDT and CDR2 is FYEKMQ (reference sequence). This CDR3 reads CASSFPSSGSGYEQYF. The CDR3 DNA reads TGTGCCAGCAGCTTCCCTTCCAGCGGGAGTGGGTACGAGCAGTACTTC.

This CDR3 is CASSQQGISGNTIYF. The CDR3 DNA follows: TGTGCCAGCAGCCAACAGGGAATCAGTGGAAACACCATATATTTT. This chain uses TRBV3-1 (or the pseudogene TRBV3-2) with TRBJ1-3; maybe TRBD1 (5 bases). CDR1 is LGHDT and CDR2 is YNNKEL in the germline V gene (reference sequence). V was pared by 2 bases and J by 3 bases, with 11 bases between. The CDR3 length is 15 residues.

V gene TRBV5-1 combines with J gene TRBJ1-2; TRBD1 agrees at 8 bases. The germline gives CDR1 SGHRS, CDR2 YFSETQ. This CDR3 region has 14 residues. The junction had 6 bases not matched to a gene; V was cut back by 4 bases and J by 4 bases. CDR3 nucleotide sequence: TGCGCCAGCAGCATCGGACAGGGCGGCTATGGCTACACCTTC. Residues: CASSIGQGGYGYTF.

The chain combines TRBV3-1 (or the pseudogene TRBV3-2) with TRBJ2-2; 7 positions match TRBD1. CDR3 size: 14 residues. V was pared by 10 bases and J by 4 bases, with 9 bases of the junction left unmatched. Germline CDR1 reads LGHDT; CDR2 reads YNNKEL (reference sequence). This CDR3 reads CATARTGPTGELFF. DNA for the CDR3: TGTGCCACCGCCAGGACAGGCCCCACCGGGGAGCTGTTTTTT.

The gene calls are TRBV11-2 and TRBJ1-3; the D is unclear. CDR3 length: 14 amino acids. Germline V CDR1 and CDR2: SGHAT, FQNNGV. V lost 3 bases to trimming and J lost 1 base, with 7 bases between them. This CDR3 is CASSFPGSGNTIYF. CDR3 sequence (DNA): TGTGCCAGCAGCTTCCCCGGGTCTGGAAACACCATATATTTT.

The genes are TRBV20-1 and TRBJ2-1; unclear D gene. This CDR3 contains 11 residues. The germline V gene encodes CDR1 DFQATT and CDR2 SNEGSKA (reference sequence). The CDR3 sequence is CTLSLNNEQFF. In DNA, the CDR3 is TGCACCCTCTCGCTGAACAATGAGCAGTTCTTC.